This TCR beta chain emerged from a study of PD-L1 blockade in urothelial cancer. Across the whole study: When blood samples were assessed, the median T cell count was about 140,000. Study-level points and caveats: Durable-benefit patients showed greater tumor-associated blood clone expansion at 3 weeks. Prediction of better survival came from below-median pretreatment blood TCR clonality.

Repertoires were generated with immunoSEQ multiplex PCR, while TCRdb's copy carries only in-frame clones and drops some. Here the sample spans about 52,000 clones, 60% to 80% being singletons. It was locally advanced or metastatic urothelial carcinoma that patients had. This clone was found once. Its cognate antigen is unknown. The TCR comes from a man between 65 and 85 years old with urothelial cancer. Sequencing was performed on PBMCs, taken around atezolizumab (anti-PD-L1) treatment.

The CDR3 sequence: CASSMAGGPQETQYF. CDR3 sequence (DNA): TGTGCCAGTAGTATGGCAGGGGGCCCCCAAGAGACCCAGTACTTC. The V call is TRBV19, the J call TRBJ2-5; 8 bases are a match to TRBD1. The CDR3 spans 15 residues. Unmatched junction bases numbered 4, after V lost 3 bases and J lost 1 base. CDR1 is LNHDA and CDR2 is SQIVND in the germline V gene (reference sequence).